This T cell receptor (beta chain) was captured by sequencing in a study of radiation and T cells in renal cell carcinoma. Background on the study: Nephrectomy followed 15 Gy stereotactic body radiation by 4 weeks. Broader study findings: Without pretreatment biopsies, baseline tumor clonotype presence was undetermined.

Some clones are missing from TCRdb's copy, which holds only in-frame ones; the method was immunoSEQ multiplex PCR. Among 150,000 or so clones listed, roughly nine tenths were seen once. Time point noted: baseline pretreatment blood. The treatment here: 15 Gy SBRT to primary tumor, nephrectomy 4 weeks later. The patient's renal cell carcinoma had clear cell pathology. As to this clone: Its antigen is still unknown.

The germline V gene encodes CDR1 SGHNT and CDR2 YYREEE (reference sequence). The V segment lost 5 bases and the J segment 4 bases; nucleotides outside the gene matches: 10. The CDR3 totals 16 residues. This specimen consisted of blood, obtained from a patient whose treatment included radiotherapy and nephrectomy. This TCR was sampled from a woman in her seventies with renal cell carcinoma. V and J are TRBV5-4 and TRBJ2-3; 10 positions match TRBD2. Here the CDR3 reads CASSNERGGQADTQYF. The CDR3 nucleotides read TGTGCCAGCAGTAATGAGCGGGGGGGCCAGGCAGATACGCAGTATTTT.